This T cell receptor beta chain was retrieved from a study of T cell repertoires in cytomegalovirus infection. Study context: Matching HLA type, along with CMV infection, was indicated by public TCR beta signatures.

CDR1 is MNHEY and CDR2 is SMNVEV in the germline V gene (reference sequence). CDR3 size: 14 residues. The V gene lost 3 bases and the J gene lost 7 bases, with 12 bases spanning the gap. TCRdb re-analysed the reads in MiXCR, keeping a single row per CDR3 protein. Of some 600,000 distinct CDR3 sequences in the sample, approximately 24% are singletons; the top ten hold under 8.5%. The genes are TRBV27 and TRBJ2-2; TRBD1 is a possible D gene (6 bases). This TCR was sampled from a human donor in good health (CMV status not recorded). Some clones in this sample may be carry-over from other donors' samples. Sample: CD8+ T cells from PBMCs. The CDR3 DNA follows: TGTGCCAGCAGTTTCCTCAGGGGTAACGGGGAGCTGTTTTTT. Translating it yields CASSFLRGNGELFF.